What follows is one T cell receptor beta chain and its context. The data are from a study of OX40 agonist ivuxolimab in advanced cancers. For the study at large: Every 2 weeks, patients received ivuxolimab intravenously, dosed at 0.01 to 10 mg/kg. Under the entry rules, prior anti-PD-1, anti-PD-L1 or anti-CTLA-4 therapy was allowed, and roughly 41% had some.

V was pared by 1 base and J by 1 base, with 6 bases of the junction left unmatched. Germline V gene data show CDR1 as SGDLS and CDR2 as YYNGEE. The CDR3 loop spans 16 amino acids. Clones were sequenced by immunoSEQ multiplex PCR, and TCRdb holds only the in-frame ones, with some missing. This table holds some 43,000 clones, about 86% found once. Sequencing used CD4+ or CD8+ T cells sorted from blood, obtained in a trial of the OX40 agonist ivuxolimab. This sequence originates from an adult with an advanced solid tumor such as melanoma, head and neck, liver or kidney cancer. The chain has TRBV9 and TRBJ2-3; 7 bases map to TRBD2. Written as DNA, the CDR3 is TGTGCCAGCAGCGTAATGGGGGGGAAGGGCACAGATACGCAGTATTTT. This gives the protein CASSVMGGKGTDTQYF.